Presented here are 5 T cell receptor beta chains from one specimen sequenced in a study of blood T cell repertoires in COVID-19. Assay: immunoSEQ multiplex PCR; the TCRdb copy retains only in-frame clones and omits some. Of roughly 400,000 clones in the sample, about 90% were seen once. Sequencing was carried out using PBMCs or T cells enriched from blood (not recorded which). These receptors were obtained from a man aged 18 to 29 who had recovered from COVID-19.

V is TRBV7-2 and J is TRBJ2-7, with TRBD1 matching over 9 bases. Germline loops: CDR1 SGHTA, CDR2 FQGNSA. Unmatched junction bases numbered 13, after V lost 2 bases and J lost 2 bases. The CDR3 is 18 residues long. The CDR3 DNA is TGTGCCAGCAGCTTATCCCCCAACACAGGGGGCAACCCCTACGAGCAGTACTTC. Encoded protein: CASSLSPNTGGNPYEQYF.

The genes are TRBV11-2 and TRBJ2-2; D is possibly TRBD1 (6 bases). V lost 8 bases to trimming and J lost 2 bases, with 18 bases between them. In germline, CDR1 is SGHAT, CDR2 FQNNGV. The CDR3 has 16 residues. CDR3 DNA sequence: TGTGCCAGCCGACCCCCCGGGACACCCAACACCGGGGAGCTGTTTTTT. Encoded protein: CASRPPGTPNTGELFF.

This sequence joins TRBV3-1 (or the pseudogene TRBV3-2) and TRBJ2-2, with D possibly being TRBD1 (5 bases). Germline V gene data show CDR1 as LGHDT and CDR2 as YNNKEL (reference sequence). V gave up 1 base and J gave up 7 bases, with 16 bases separating them. The CDR3 spans 16 residues. The CDR3 is CASSQASTGGVGELFF. The CDR3, as DNA: TGTGCCAGCAGCCAAGCAAGTACAGGCGGAGTCGGGGAGCTGTTTTTT.

This sequence joins TRBV7-9 and TRBJ1-2; D possibly corresponds to TRBD1 (5 bases). The V gene lost 5 bases and the J gene lost 6 bases, with 22 bases spanning the gap. Germline V gene data show CDR1 as SEHNR and CDR2 as FQNEAQ (reference sequence). CDR3 length equals 16 residues. The CDR3 DNA follows: TGTGCCAGCAGCACGGGGGGAGGGAGAATCGGTCATGGCTACACCTTC. Translated, it gives CASSTGGGRIGHGYTF. Looking up the rest from reference TRBV7-9 and TRBJ1-2 gives the full variable domain: DTGVSQNPRHKITKRGQNVTFRCDPISEHNRLYWYRQTLGQGPEFLTYFQNEAQLEKSRLLSDRFSAERPKGSFSTLEIQRTEQGDSAMYLCASSTGGGRIGHGYTFGSGTRLTVV.

The rearrangement links TRBV6-1 to TRBJ1-6; no firm D call. Deletions cut 1 base from V and 8 bases from J, with 9 bases between. The CDR3 is made up of 14 amino acids. Germline assignment: CDR1 MNHNS and CDR2 SASEGT. This CDR3 reads CASSEEVQHSPLHF. The DNA of the CDR3 is TGTGCCAGCAGTGAAGAGGTACAGCATTCACCCCTCCACTTT.